This TCR beta chain was documented in a study of blood T cells in healthy people across ages. In this sample, this clonotype turned up a few times. Its target is unknown. RNA extraction gave at least 5 micrograms of total RNA per sample. Study-wide points: A roughly linear fall in TCR beta diversity per million T cells was seen with increasing age. The study found more naive CD4+ cells and higher diversity in long-lived than aged donors.

V shed 3 bases and J 1 base; nucleotides not matched to a gene: 2. The length of the CDR3 is 16 residues. Germline V lookup: CDR1 SGHRS, CDR2 YFSETQ. Primers used in a second PCR of roughly 7 to 12 cycles were a sample-barcoded 5' primer and a J-beta primer mix. Unique molecular identifiers of 12 random nucleotides labeled each cDNA. A single record per CDR3 protein comes from TCRdb applying MiXCR to the 5' RACE reads. Of fewer than 800,000 distinct CDR3 sequences listed, under 25% are singletons. Sequencing input: blood. The receptor's source is a man in his 70s in good health. The genes are TRBV5-1 and TRBJ2-2; 11 nucleotides line up with TRBD2. CDR3 coding DNA: TGCGCCAGCAGCTCAACTAGCGGGAGGAACACCGGGGAGCTGTTTTTT. Translation gives CASSSTSGRNTGELFF.